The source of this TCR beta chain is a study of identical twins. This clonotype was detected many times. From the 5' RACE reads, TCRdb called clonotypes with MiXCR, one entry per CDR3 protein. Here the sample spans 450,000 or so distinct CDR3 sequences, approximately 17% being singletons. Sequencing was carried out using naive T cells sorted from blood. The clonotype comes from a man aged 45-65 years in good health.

CDR3 DNA: TGTGCCAGCAGTGACCTTGGACAGGGGGCAGGTGGCTACACCTTC. Protein sequence: CASSDLGQGAGGYTF. V gene TRBV25-1 combines with J gene TRBJ1-2, with 11 bases lining up with TRBD1. Looked up from germline, CDR1 is MGHDK and CDR2 is SYGVNS. With V trimmed by 3 bases and J by 7 bases, 7 bases remained unmatched. CDR3 size: 15 residues.